This T cell receptor (beta chain) was retrieved from a study of Graves' ophthalmopathy and Graves' hyperthyroidism (dated by TCRdb to 2016 to 2018). Broadly, across the study: Peripheral blood was collected at initial diagnosis, prior to any treatment. The study used signatures of the TCR beta repertoire to tell Graves' ophthalmopathy apart from Graves' hyperthyroidism and to predict which patients would progress to ophthalmopathy. In total, some 140 blood samples were TCR-sequenced: some 40 ophthalmopathy, under 85 hyperthyroidism and roughly 17 hyperthyroidism-to-ophthalmopathy patients. To explore V-J signatures distinguishing ophthalmopathy from hyperthyroidism, a discovery set of 100 or so patients (around 44 ophthalmopathy, some 57 stable hyperthyroidism) was enrolled. An independent validation cohort comprised 18 to 20 hyperthyroidism patients and 15 to 17 patients who later progressed from hyperthyroidism to ophthalmopathy. In five to seven hyperthyroidism patients, T-cell repertoires of thyroid tissue and blood were compared. Once sampling was done, hyperthyroidism patients were given methimazole at a starting dose of 30 mg daily, while ophthalmopathy patients were given high-dose intravenous methylprednisolone.

Comment on this clonotype: The antigen it recognizes is unknown. No base-level quality is on record; no much larger clone is a single base apart.

The CDR3 covers 14 residues, taking in both the cysteine and the phenylalanine. Kept here is only the CDR3 DNA, which spans 42 bases and is read in frame from base 1. As encoded in the germline V gene, CDR1 is SQVTM while CDR2 is ANQGSEA. The V end loses 8 bases and the J end loses 7 bases, and a stretch of 20 bases separates them. For repertoire sequencing, the TCR beta CDR3 regions were amplified from RNA transcripts. The first round of RT-PCR was done with HTBI primers and the Qiagen OneStep RT-PCR kit, and was followed by a second round of multiplex PCR, then size selection and purification. Libraries were sequenced paired-end with 100 bp reads on an Illumina HiSeq2000. Turning to the authors' computational methods: SOAPnuke was used for read processing, and reads with adapters, uncalled bases, a mean Phred below 15, or no exact constant-primer or identifier match were discarded. High-quality paired reads were merged with COPE v1.2.5. Clonotypes were defined as unique nucleotide sequences and were aligned to IMGT TRB V, D and J references using MiTCR v1.1. Only V-J combinations with frequency above 0.0001 were analysed, covering approximately 99% of repertoires. For each V-J combination, a TCR clonal expansion and chaos score was defined as F50 clonal expansion divided by the chaos observed in the TCRdist matrix. Features were reduced by Welch's t-statistics and random forest to approximately 12 V-J combinations, which fed a naive Bayes classifier. Thyroid-blood repertoire similarity was quantified with the Morisita-Horn index. The public reads were reprocessed in TCRdb via fastp at Q25 and MiXCR, keeping in-frame beta chains. Entries that share a CDR3 protein sequence are merged under the most common genes and DNA. TCRdb assigned the V and J calls; the authors' analysis was not used. The table for this sample lists around 600,000 distinct CDR3 sequences; roughly 41% of them were counted only once. 3.3% of the sample rests with the top ten.

Broader findings and caveats from the paper: In validation, the model predicted ophthalmopathy progression with over 60% sensitivity and 72% to 80% specificity; roughly 12 predicted patients were CT-confirmed with GO in a median of 6.5 months. In cross-validation, the 13-signature model distinguished ophthalmopathy from stable hyperthyroidism with nearly 90% sensitivity and 81.08% specificity, while in the test set the corresponding values were about 80% and 75%. Sample size was not predetermined statistically, and investigators were not blinded to group allocation. Most of the expanded thyroid clonotypes with a frequency above 0.001 were also detected in blood, and it was suggested that the thyroid immune response may be reflected by blood repertoires.

Ophthalmopathy patients were characterized by moderately to severely active disease, a Clinical Activity Score of at least 3, a NOSPECS grade of at least 4, and a disease duration under 3 months. Patients with other autoimmune diseases, uncontrolled infections, pregnancy or lactation were excluded from the study. Diagnosis relied on clinical symptoms, serum thyroxine, TRAb, thyroid ultrasound and orbital computed tomography. Using Ficoll-Paque density gradient centrifugation, PBMCs were isolated from approximately 11 ml of fresh peripheral blood. Total RNA was extracted with Trizol reagent and quality-checked on an Agilent 2100 Bioanalyzer.

This receptor chain uses TRBV29-1 and TRBJ2-2, with no D gene named confidently. Sequences were obtained from peripheral blood. This clonotype was obtained from an adult man with Graves' ophthalmopathy. DNA sequence: TGCAGCCAAGCATCTCGGGTAATCGGCGGGGAGCTGTTTTTT. This sequence encodes CSQASRVIGGELFF.